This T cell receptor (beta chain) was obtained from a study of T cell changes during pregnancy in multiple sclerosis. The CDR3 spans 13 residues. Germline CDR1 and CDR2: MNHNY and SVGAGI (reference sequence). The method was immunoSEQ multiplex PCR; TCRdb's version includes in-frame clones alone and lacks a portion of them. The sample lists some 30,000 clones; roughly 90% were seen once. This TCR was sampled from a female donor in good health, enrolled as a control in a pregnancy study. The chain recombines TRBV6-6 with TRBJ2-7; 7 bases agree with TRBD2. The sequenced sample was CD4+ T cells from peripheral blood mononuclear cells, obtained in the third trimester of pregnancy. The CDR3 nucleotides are TGTGCAGTGACGCGGGGGAGCTCCTACGAGCAGTACTTC. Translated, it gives CAVTRGSSYEQYF.